This TCR beta chain stems from a study of PD-L1 blockade in urothelial cancer (dated by TCRdb to the late 2010s). Background on the whole study: Therapy was started in the mid-2010s for all patients, and atezolizumab 1,200 mg was administered intravenously every 3 weeks. About 90% of the roughly 29 patients were males with bladder-origin urothelial cancer, and 18 of 29 reported a prior smoking history. An ECOG performance status of 0 or 1 was recorded for the patients, and 0 to 3 prior chemotherapy regimens had been received by the patients. Blood samples were analyzed 3 weeks after the start of treatment (second dose) and 6 weeks after the start of treatment. Blood samples gave a median of roughly 150,000 T cells and 80,000 to 95,000 unique TCRs, with a median clonality of 0.080. The study, an exploratory multi-omic analysis, examined somatic, immune and clinical correlates of response to PD-L1 blockade with atezolizumab in urothelial cancer. Pretreatment tumor samples, along with matched peripheral blood collected serially before and after atezolizumab treatment, underwent TCR sequencing. Progression-free survival longer than 6 months counted as durable clinical benefit, and TCR features were additionally tested against both progression-free and overall survival. In the same patients who had TCR sequencing, pretreatment tumors also underwent whole exome sequencing and RNA sequencing. Durable clinical benefit was achieved by nine patients and was not achieved by 20 patients. Pretreatment blood TCR-seq was available for about 30 patients, at least one posttreatment blood collection was obtained for some 24 patients, and tumor TCR-seq was available for some 24 patients.

The time point label corresponds to: pretreatment peripheral blood. The cohort comprised 29 patients with locally advanced or metastatic urothelial carcinoma treated at Memorial Sloan Kettering on a trial protocol. Peripheral blood mononuclear cells were collected pretreatment and during treatment, with between 1 and 8 total time points obtained per patient. The Qiagen DNeasy Blood extraction kit was used to purify genomic DNA from total PBMCs and tumor samples. Collected pretreatment and during treatment, PBMCs were isolated and stored as previously described. Overall study results and their limits: A pretreatment peripheral blood TCR clonality below the median was linked to improved progression-free and overall survival. Patients with durable benefit showed greater expansion of tumor-associated TCR clones in peripheral blood 3 weeks after starting treatment (n ≈ 20, p = 0.022). Because the sample size was small (n ≈ 28) and many of the analyses were exploratory, the results are meant to be hypothesis-generating.

Comments on this clone: There is no known antigen for this receptor. No much larger clone is present one base from it, and per-base qualities are unavailable.

To estimate absolute template abundance from read counts, synthetic TCR analog templates were spiked into each PCR. Using the immunoSEQ assay, TCRbeta CDR3 regions were amplified from genomic DNA with bias-controlled V and J gene primers. Sequencing of rearranged TCRbeta segments was done at approximately 20X coverage. The original pipeline was this. Sequencing errors were corrected by clustering and CDR3s were annotated against IMGT to assign V, D and J genes. Downstream analyses used only productive TCRbeta rearrangements, leaving out any out-of-frame or stop-codon sequences. Clonality was computed as one minus Shannon entropy normalized by the log of the number of unique productive sequences. Fisher's exact test with Benjamini-Hochberg correction, at a threshold of adjusted p below 0.01, was used to find clones that differed between time points or between blood and tumor. TCRdb took this table from immuneACCESS and kept in-frame rearrangements with V and J called. Such tables lack part of the clones; where checked against another copy, unresolved V genes explain under half of the gap, and the rest is unexplained. The DNA was the basis for D and trimming; V, J and clone size are from that table. The sample includes 55,000 to 75,000 clones, with roughly four fifths observed a single time. The ten largest clones represent 1.6% of the sample.

From the cysteine up to the phenylalanine, the CDR3 has a length of 15 residues. The DNA shown is the 45-base CDR3, in frame from base 1. CDR1 and CDR2 are drawn from the germline V gene: SGHAT, FQNNGV. V is pruned by 5 bases and J by 5 bases, leaving 6 bases of the junction without a gene match. Recombination joined TRBV11-2 with TRBJ2-7; the junction holds 13 bases that match TRBD2. The specimen was PBMCs, collected around atezolizumab (anti-PD-L1) treatment. This clonotype was sampled from a man aged 70 or older with urothelial cancer. The DNA sequence follows: TGTGCCAGCAGCCCCCTCGGACTAGCGGGAGACGAGCAGTACTTC. Translation gives CASSPLGLAGDEQYF.